This TCR beta chain was recovered during a study of shared clonotypes between healthy human individuals. The repertoire was sequenced with immunoSEQ multiplex PCR; TCRdb's copy has only in-frame clones and lacks some. This sample has 2,500,000 or so clones, with roughly 90% found just once. The study's findings and limits: A small donor pool kept down the genetic and exposure-history diversity that was represented. Naive subsets, compared against memory subsets, generally had larger estimated richness values.

About this clone: Its antigen is not known.

CD45RA+ naive and CD45RA-negative memory subsets were separated from CD4+ cells. Germline V gene lookup returns CDR1 MNHEY and CDR2 SMNVEV (reference sequence). This CDR3 spans 16 amino acids. V was pared by 3 bases and J by 5 bases, with 8 bases of the junction left unmatched. The sequencing input was naive CD4+ T cells from PBMCs. This sample's subset: CD45RA+ positively selected. The receptor was derived from a man younger than 35 in good health. Some clones in this sample may be carry-over from other donors' samples. The chain uses TRBV27 and TRBJ2-1; TRBD2 matches at 9 bases. The CDR3 DNA sequence: TGTGCCAGCAGTTTCGTCGGACTAGCGAGAAACAATGAGCAGTTCTTC. It is translated as CASSFVGLARNNEQFF.